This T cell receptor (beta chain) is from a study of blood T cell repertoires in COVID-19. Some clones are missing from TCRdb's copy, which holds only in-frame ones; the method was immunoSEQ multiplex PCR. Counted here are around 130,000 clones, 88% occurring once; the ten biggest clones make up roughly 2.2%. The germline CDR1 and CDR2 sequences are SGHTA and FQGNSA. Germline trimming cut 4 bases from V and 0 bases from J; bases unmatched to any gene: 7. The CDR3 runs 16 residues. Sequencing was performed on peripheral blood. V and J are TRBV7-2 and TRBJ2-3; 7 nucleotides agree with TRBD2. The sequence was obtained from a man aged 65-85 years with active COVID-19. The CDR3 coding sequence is TGTGCCAGCAGCTCGGTTGGTAGCGGGAGCACAGATACGCAGTATTTT. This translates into CASSSVGSGSTDTQYF.